This TCR beta chain was documented in a study of cytomegalovirus exposure and HLA in healthy donors. Germline V gene lookup returns CDR1 SGHDT and CDR2 YYEEEE. The V segment lost 0 bases and the J segment 1 base; nucleotides outside the gene matches: 5. CDR3 length: 18 amino acids. PCR amplification relied on 60 Vbeta primers (plus 13 Jbeta primers). Only in-frame clones appear in the TCRdb table, and some are missing; sequencing was by immunoSEQ multiplex PCR. Among some 140,000 clones, more than 70% were seen once, and the ten largest hold 2.5% to 4%. The source of this sequence is a man aged 35-49 years in good health and CMV-seronegative. The gene calls are TRBV5-6 and TRBJ2-7; 15 nucleotides agree with TRBD2. The sample comprised PBMCs. The CDR3 here is CASSLDGLAGGISYEQYF. DNA for the CDR3: TGTGCCAGCAGCTTGGATGGACTAGCGGGAGGGATTTCCTACGAGCAGTACTTC.